This T cell receptor beta chain came from a study of Tregs in tolerant kidney transplant recipients. This clone is labeled medium-sized. Germline CDR1 reads MRHNA; CDR2 reads SNTAGT. CDR3 length equals 13 residues. Deletions cut 3 bases from V and 2 bases from J, with 4 bases between. CD4+CD25+CD127- Tregs, CD4+CD25- non-Tregs, CD4 and CD8 cells were sorted. Assay used: immunoSEQ multiplex PCR; TCRdb lists only in-frame clones, some missing. The sample consists of 80,000 to 90,000 clones, about 92% of them appearing once. Sequenced sample: CD8+ T cells from blood. The receptor was derived from a human donor in good health. This rearrangement joins TRBV6-4 to TRBJ2-2; D remains unclear. CDR3 bases: TGTGCCAGCAGTGAGGACAACACCGGGGAGCTGTTTTTT. Protein product: CASSEDNTGELFF.